This entry describes one T cell receptor beta chain. This entry comes from a study of blood T cell repertoires in COVID-19. About the research overall: Nucleic acid was either cDNA or gDNA, and it came from T cells, B-cell-depleted T cells, or PBMCs.

CDR3 size: 16 residues. Germline V lookup: CDR1 SGHRS, CDR2 YFSETQ. Losses at the gene ends were 2 bases for V and 5 bases for J; bases not matched to a gene: 11. Authors' methods: Amplifying reference gene primers gave estimates of nucleated cell counts. TCRdb's copy holds only in-frame clones and misses some; the assay was immunoSEQ multiplex PCR. The DNA was the basis for D and trimming; V, J and clone size are from that table. This sample has tens of thousands of clones, with approximately 91% found just once. The sample taken for sequencing was peripheral blood. The chain is built from TRBV5-1 and TRBJ1-1, with 8 bases identical to TRBD1. This receptor was taken from an elderly woman with acute or convalescent COVID-19. CDR3 sequence: CASSLPSSRGQTEAFF. The CDR3 region has the DNA TGCGCCAGCAGCTTACCCTCGAGCAGGGGGCAAACTGAAGCTTTCTTT.